This T cell receptor beta chain emerged from a study of technical replicates of blood from a few donors. The protocol was immunoSEQ multiplex PCR, while the TCRdb copy is restricted to in-frame clones and leaves out a portion. The repertoire has nearly 80,000 clones, about 92% of them found once; the top ten carry approximately 0.37%. The CDR3 spans 13 residues. V was pared by 1 base and J by 4 bases, with 10 bases between. Germline CDR1 GTSNPN, CDR2 SVGIG (reference sequence). V gene TRBV30 combines with J gene TRBJ2-5; D is unclear. Sequenced: T cells isolated from PBMCs. This clonotype was obtained from a human donor in good health. In nucleotides, the CDR3 is TGTGCCTGGAGTGCGAGATTCGCAGAGACCCAGTACTTC. This codes for CAWSARFAETQYF.